Included here is one T cell receptor beta chain sequence, with context. The data were obtained in a study of T-cell reconstitution after alpha-beta-depleted transplantation in children. V gave up 6 bases and J gave up 4 bases, with 12 bases separating them. The CDR3 contains 13 residues. In germline, CDR1 is MNHNY, CDR2 SVGAGI (reference sequence). Preparation of the TCRbeta library involved a method that used unique molecular identifiers. A single record per CDR3 protein comes from TCRdb applying MiXCR to the PCR reads. The table includes fewer than 500,000 distinct CDR3 sequences, around two fifths detected once.

The source of this sequence is a girl aged 2 to 9 with aplastic anemia, due to receive a stem cell transplant. The rearrangement links TRBV6-6 to TRBJ1-1; weak D call: TRBD1 (5 bases). Material: PBMCs, obtained before TCRalphabeta/CD19-depleted stem cell transplant. Written as DNA, the CDR3 is TGTGCCAGCAGGCCGGGGCAGTTCACTGAAGCTTTCTTT. Protein: CASRPGQFTEAFF.